These 26 T cell receptor beta chains were all obtained from the same sample, sequenced in a study of cytomegalovirus exposure and HLA in healthy donors. PCR employed 60 Vbeta and 13 Jbeta primers. Clones were read by immunoSEQ multiplex PCR, and TCRdb kept only the in-frame ones, dropping some. In the table there are approximately 150,000 clones, roughly 80% of which are singletons. The sample taken for sequencing was PBMCs. The source of these receptors is a middle-aged woman in good health and CMV-seronegative.

V and J are TRBV27 and TRBJ1-1, with TRBD1 matching 7 bases. The CDR3 loop spans 13 amino acids. CDR1 and CDR2 (germline): MNHEY, SMNVEV (reference sequence). J lost 6 bases, V lost 6 bases, and 7 bases had no gene match. Here the CDR3 reads CASRTHRGPEAFF. The CDR3 DNA follows: TGTGCCAGCAGAACCCACAGGGGACCTGAAGCTTTCTTT.

The gene calls are TRBV7-2 and TRBJ2-7; possible D gene TRBD1, 5 bases. The V end was cut by 8 bases, the J end by 1 base, with 15 bases between. This CDR3 is 14 amino acids long. CDR1 and CDR2 (germline): SGHTA, FQGNSA. CDR3 coding DNA: TGTGCCAGCGGGGCCCGTCAGGGTTCCTACGAGCAGTACTTC. Amino acid sequence: CASGARQGSYEQYF.

This clone was counted a few times. The V call is TRBV19, the J call TRBJ2-1; the match to TRBD2 covers 9 bases. The CDR3 extends over 20 amino acids. The germline CDR1 and CDR2 sequences are LNHDA and SQIVND (reference sequence). V trimming: 1 base; J trimming: 7 bases; junction bases outside the gene matches: 20. DNA of the CDR3: TGTGCCAGTAGTATAGTGGGGGCGGCGAGGGTAGTAGCGGGAGCGAATGAGCAGTTCTTC. Translating gives CASSIVGAARVVAGANEQFF.

This clone was seen once. V usage is TRBV14 and J usage is TRBJ2-1, with TRBD1 as a possible D gene (5 bases). Germline CDR1 is SGHDN and CDR2 is FVKESK. V lost 0 bases to trimming and J lost 4 bases, with 16 bases between them. This CDR3 contains 17 residues. CDR3 sequence reads: CASSQDRGAAEYNEQFF. CDR3 DNA: TGTGCCAGCAGCCAAGATAGGGGCGCCGCGGAGTACAATGAGCAGTTCTTC.

This sequence joins TRBV7-8 and TRBJ2-5, with 7 bases aligning to TRBD1. The DNA matches TRBJ2-7 better at its end, which makes the J call doubtful. The CDR3 contains 15 residues. CDR1 and CDR2 from the germline V gene are SGHVS and FQNEAQ. The CDR3 sequence is CASSLIGDSTYEQYF. CDR3 bases: TGTGCCAGCAGCTTAATTGGGGACAGCACCTACGAGCAGTACTTC.

The rearrangement uses TRBV5-1 and TRBJ1-1; 8 bases agree with TRBD1. Germline CDR1 is SGHRS and CDR2 is YFSETQ. This CDR3 spans 16 amino acids. With 0 bases clipped from V and 2 bases from J, the junction kept 6 bases outside the gene matches. CDR3 region: CASSLDSQGANTEAFF. CDR3 coding DNA: TGCGCCAGCAGCTTGGATTCCCAGGGGGCCAACACTGAAGCTTTCTTT.

This rearrangement joins TRBV7-9 to TRBJ1-2, with D maybe TRBD1 (5 bases). Germline V gene lookup returns CDR1 SEHNR and CDR2 FQNEAQ (reference sequence). The length of the CDR3 is 16 residues. Trimming cost V 1 base and J 4 bases, with 16 bases left between them. The CDR3 DNA follows: TGTGCCAGCAGCTTAGACGGGGGACTGAGCTTCTATGGCTACACCTTC. Translated, it gives CASSLDGGLSFYGYTF.

The genes are TRBV13 and TRBJ2-5; perhaps TRBD2 as D (5 bases). Per germline, CDR1 PRHDT and CDR2 FYEKMQ (reference sequence). The ends were cut back, 2 bases at V and 9 bases at J, with 10 bases in the middle. This CDR3 is built from 12 residues. The CDR3 coding sequence is TGTGCCAGCAGCTTAAGAGGAGGAGCCCAGTACTTC. Translated, it gives CASSLRGGAQYF.

This clone has just a few counts. The chain is built from TRBV30 and TRBJ2-3; D gene unclear. The CDR3 is made up of 13 amino acids. The germline gives CDR1 GTSNPN, CDR2 SVGIG (reference sequence). Trimming left V 8 bases short and J 0 bases short, with 12 bases between. CDR3 sequence reads: CANSPGSTDTQYF. The CDR3 DNA follows: TGTGCCAATTCTCCAGGCAGCACAGATACGCAGTATTTT.

J is TRBJ2-7 and V is TRBV6-8, with TRBD1 matching over 12 bases. V shed 0 bases, J shed 5 bases, and the junction held 8 bases outside the gene matches. CDR3 length: 17 amino acids. Looked up from germline, CDR1 is MNHGY and CDR2 is SAAAGT. The CDR3 DNA reads TGTGCCAGCAGTTACTCGAACGGGGACAGGGGGCCCCACGAGCAGTACTTC. It specifies CASSYSNGDRGPHEQYF.

A word on this clone: Its ends do not fully match the called genes, so a read error is possible. Other nucleotide sequences in the sample specify the same CDR3. The chain links TRBV4-1 to TRBJ2-7, with 7 positions matching TRBD2. Per germline, CDR1 MGHRA and CDR2 YSYEKL. The CDR3 is 15 amino acids. CDR3 coding DNA: TGTGCCAGCAGCCAAGAAGCGGGGTCCTCCTACGAGCAGTACTTC. Translating gives CASSQEAGSSYEQYF.

The CDR3 DNA sequence: TGCGCCAGCAGCCAAGAGGGGGCAGAAGAAGCTTTCTTT. It yields the protein CASSQEGAEEAFF. V usage is TRBV4-3 and J usage is TRBJ1-1; maybe TRBD1 (6 bases). This CDR3 has 13 amino acids. V shed 0 bases and J shed 8 bases, with 10 bases lying between them. Germline V gives CDR1 LGHNA, CDR2 YSLEER.

This chain links TRBV11-3 with TRBJ2-6, with D perhaps matching TRBD1 (6 bases). CDR3 length: 19 residues. V lost 0 bases and J lost 0, with 15 bases in between. Germline CDR1 reads SGHNT; CDR2 reads YENEEA. CDR3 sequence reads: CASSLEDRFAFSGANVLTF. For the CDR3, the DNA is TGTGCCAGCAGCTTAGAAGACAGGTTCGCTTTCTCTGGGGCCAACGTCCTGACTTTC.

About this clone itself: The same CDR3 arises from other DNA sequences in this sample as well. The genes are TRBV6-1 and TRBJ1-5; D may be TRBD1 (5 bases). V was trimmed by 9 bases and J by 4 bases, leaving 10 bases between them. CDR3 length: 12 amino acids. Per the germline V gene, CDR1 is MNHNS and CDR2 is SASEGT. The CDR3 DNA follows: TGTGCCAGTTCCGGGGGTAATCAGCCCCAGCATTTT. Translating it yields CASSGGNQPQHF.

The V call is TRBV19, the J call TRBJ1-1, with 8 bases lining up with TRBD1. This CDR3 has 13 residues. Germline V gene lookup returns CDR1 LNHDA and CDR2 SQIVND (reference sequence). Losses at the gene ends were 4 bases for V and 4 bases for J; bases not matched to a gene: 2. CDR3 in amino acids: CASSNTGGTEAFF. CDR3 bases: TGTGCCAGTAGTAATACAGGGGGCACTGAAGCTTTCTTT.

The rearrangement uses TRBV9 and TRBJ1-4; 9 bases are a match to TRBD1. V was clipped by 0 bases and J by 8 bases; unmatched bases: 2. Germline V gives CDR1 SGDLS, CDR2 YYNGEE. The CDR3 covers 14 residues. The CDR3 nucleotides read TGTGCCAGCAGCGTAGACAGGGGGCGGGAAAAACTGTTTTTT. As protein: CASSVDRGREKLFF.

The chain recombines TRBV9 with TRBJ2-7; possibly TRBD1 for D (9 bases). V shed 4 bases and J shed 6 bases, with 32 bases lying between them. The germline CDR1 and CDR2 sequences are SGDLS and YYNGEE. This CDR3 contains 19 residues. CDR3 protein: CASSLGSGGQGLAGGEQYF. As DNA, the CDR3 is TGTGCCAGCAGCCTCGGCAGTGGGGGACAGGGATTGGCGGGAGGCGAGCAGTACTTC.

The sample holds a few counts of this clone. A much larger clone differs from this one at a single base, so this may be a read error. J is TRBJ2-1 and V is TRBV7-3; TRBD2 aligns across 12 bases. This CDR3 is built from 19 residues. Germline lookup yields CDR1 SGHTA and CDR2 FQGTGA. The junction had 16 bases not matched to a gene; V was cut back by 2 bases and J by 8 bases. CDR3 nucleotides: TGTGCCAGCAGCTTAGGGCGGCTAGCGGGGGGGGCACAGTCCGATGAGCAGTTCTTC. Residues: CASSLGRLAGGAQSDEQFF.

The V and J genes are TRBV6-6 and TRBJ1-3; D remains unclear. The germline CDR1 and CDR2 sequences are MNHNY and SVGAGI (reference sequence). The CDR3 loop spans 14 amino acids. V lost 6 bases to trimming and J lost 0 bases, with 9 bases between them. The CDR3 DNA reads as TGTGCCAGCAGCCCCGGGATCTCTGGAAACACCATATATTTT. This gives the protein CASSPGISGNTIYF.

This clone was observed a handful of times. The chain employs TRBV4-3 and TRBJ2-7, with D tentatively TRBD2 (6 bases). Germline V CDR1 and CDR2: LGHNA, YSLEER. The CDR3 sequence is 16 residues long. V was cut by 2 bases and J by 0 bases, with 14 bases left in between. CDR3 sequence (DNA): TGCGCCAGCAGCCAATCGGATTCGCGGGACTCCTACGAGCAGTACTTC. Protein sequence: CASSQSDSRDSYEQYF.

The chain recombines TRBV5-4 with TRBJ1-5; weak D call: TRBD1 (5 bases). Between the trimmed V and J ends, which lost 0 bases and 4 bases, there was a span of 11 bases. The CDR3 has 15 residues. Germline V lookup: CDR1 SGHNT, CDR2 YYREEE (reference sequence). The CDR3 DNA follows: TGTGCCAGCAGCTTGGCCCCGGGGGGAAATCAGCCCCAGCATTTT. This codes for CASSLAPGGNQPQHF. Supplemented by reference TRBV5-4 and TRBJ1-5, the full variable domain reads ETGVTQSPTHLIKTRGQQVTLRCSSQSGHNTVSWYQQALGQGPQFIFQYYREEENGRGNFPPRFSGLQFPNYSSELNVNALELDDSALYLCASSLAPGGNQPQHFGDGTRLSIL.

This clone has just a few counts. The chain has TRBV13 and TRBJ2-2, with a possible D match to TRBD2 (5 bases). This CDR3 has 16 amino acids. V dropped 2 bases and J dropped 3 bases, with 13 bases sitting between them. The germline CDR1 and CDR2 sequences are PRHDT and FYEKMQ (reference sequence). CDR3 nucleotide sequence: TGTGCCAGCAGCTTACGCAGGAGGACGGACACCGGGGAGCTGTTTTTT. Protein product: CASSLRRRTDTGELFF.

The rearrangement links TRBV6-1 to TRBJ2-7; tentatively, D is TRBD1 (6 bases). From germline, CDR1 is MNHNS and CDR2 SASEGT. Trimming left V 6 bases short and J 6 bases short, with 21 bases between. There are 15 residues in the CDR3. The CDR3 region has the DNA TGTGCCAGCAGCAAGGGGGAGACGGGACCTTCCGAGCAGTACTTC. Translated: CASSKGETGPSEQYF.

The chain joins TRBV11-2 to TRBJ2-2; D remains unclear. CDR1 and CDR2 (germline): SGHAT, FQNNGV. Trimming stripped 7 bases from V and 1 base from J, with 13 bases between. CDR3 size: 15 residues. CDR3 in amino acids: CASTVDLLNTGELFF. CDR3 nucleotide sequence: TGTGCCAGCACCGTAGACCTTTTGAACACCGGGGAGCTGTTTTTT. Supplemented by reference TRBV11-2 and TRBJ2-2, the full variable domain reads EAGVAQSPRYKIIEKRQSVAFWCNPISGHATLYWYQQILGQGPKLLIQFQNNGVVDDSQLPKDRFSAERLKGVDSTLKIQPAKLEDSAVYLCASTVDLLNTGELFFGEGSRLTVL.

This chain connects TRBV28 to TRBJ2-7; D possibly corresponds to TRBD2 (5 bases). The germline V gene encodes CDR1 MDHEN and CDR2 SYDVKM. This CDR3 is built from 14 residues. Trimming stripped 8 bases from V and 7 bases from J, with 21 bases between. The CDR3 sequence is CASRGGQAPWEQYF. CDR3 sequence (DNA): TGTGCCAGCCGGGGTGGGCAGGCTCCATGGGAGCAGTACTTC.

V usage is TRBV7-9 and J usage is TRBJ2-7; TRBD1 matches 7 bases. This CDR3 comprises 15 residues. Unmatched junction bases numbered 9, after V lost 5 bases and J lost 2 bases. CDR1 and CDR2 from the germline V gene are SEHNR and FQNEAQ (reference sequence). The CDR3 DNA is TGTGCCAGCAGCGCACCCGGGACAGAACCCTACGAGCAGTACTTC. Translation: CASSAPGTEPYEQYF.